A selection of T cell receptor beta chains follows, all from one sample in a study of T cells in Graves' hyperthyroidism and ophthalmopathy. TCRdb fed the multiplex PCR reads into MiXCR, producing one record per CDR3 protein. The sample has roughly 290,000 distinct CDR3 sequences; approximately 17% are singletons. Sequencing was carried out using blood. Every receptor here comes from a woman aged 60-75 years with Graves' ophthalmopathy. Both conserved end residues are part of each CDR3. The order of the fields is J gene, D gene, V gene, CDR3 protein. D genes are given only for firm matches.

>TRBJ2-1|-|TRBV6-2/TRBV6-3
CASSRKTYNEQFF
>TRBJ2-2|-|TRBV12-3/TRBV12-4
CASSLQGSWLGGTGELFF
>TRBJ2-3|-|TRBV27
CASSQGEADTQYF
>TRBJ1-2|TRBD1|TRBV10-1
CASSESRTGGRGYTF
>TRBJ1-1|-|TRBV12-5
CASGSGDGDMNTEAFF
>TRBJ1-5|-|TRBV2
CASSEDSARNQPQHF
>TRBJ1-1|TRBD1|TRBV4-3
CASSQRVGGRGLDEAFF
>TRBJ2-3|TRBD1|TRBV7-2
CASSLGDRGLTDTQYF
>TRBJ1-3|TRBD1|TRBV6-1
CASRQDRGPGNTIYF
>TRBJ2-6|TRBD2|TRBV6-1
CASSEAGGDSLLTF
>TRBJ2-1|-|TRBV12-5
CASGLGLGRHNEQFF
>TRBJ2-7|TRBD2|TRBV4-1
CASSRGLAGGLGSYEQYF
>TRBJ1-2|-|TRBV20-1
CSARDRGSFDYTF
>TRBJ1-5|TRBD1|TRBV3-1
CASSQVQGAGQPQHF